These T cell receptor beta chains were read from a single sample in a study of blood T cells in healthy people across ages. Via MiXCR, TCRdb re-called the 5' RACE reads, giving one row per CDR3 protein. The profile shows about 1.7 million distinct CDR3 sequences, 28% of them singletons. The sample taken for sequencing was blood. The receptors were gathered from a woman in her thirties in good health. Both conserved end residues are part of each CDR3. The D gene is left open where the match is weak. Rows may omit the clone size; those that give it use once, few, many or a size class.

V	D	J	size	DNA	CDR3
TRBV6-1	NA	TRBJ1-4	NA	TGTGCCAGCAGTGAAGCTGGGCGCAGAAAACTGTTTTTT	CASSEAGRRKLFF
TRBV5-5	NA	TRBJ2-6	NA	TGTGCCGGCAACTCCATACTGAGCTCTGGGGCCAACGTCCTGACTTTC	CAGNSILSSGANVLTF
TRBV12-3/TRBV12-4	NA	TRBJ2-7	many	TGTGCCAGCAGTCTCCAGGGTGATCCCTACGAGCAGTACTTC	CASSLQGDPYEQYF
TRBV5-1	TRBD2	TRBJ2-3	once	TGCGCCGGCAGCTTGGCCGAGCGGGGGAACACAGATACGCAGTATTTT	CAGSLAERGNTDTQYF
TRBV7-6	NA	TRBJ1-1	many	TGTGCCAGCAGCAGGGGATCTATGAACACTGAAGCTTTCTTT	CASSRGSMNTEAFF
TRBV20-1	NA	TRBJ2-5	NA	TGCAGTGCTACTCAAGGACTGGACCCAAAAGAGACCCAGTACTTC	CSATQGLDPKETQYF
TRBV3-1	TRBD2	TRBJ2-5	few	TGTGCCAGCAGCTCAGGACTAGCGGGGAGGAGAAAGACCCAGTACTTC	CASSSGLAGRRKTQYF
TRBV5-1	NA	TRBJ2-3	few	TGCGCCAGCAGCTTATTACAAGATACGCAGTATTTT	CASSLLQDTQYF
TRBV3-1	NA	TRBJ2-5	NA	TGTGCCAGCAGCCAAGGTTGGGCGAGCAAAGAGACCCAGTACTTC	CASSQGWASKETQYF
TRBV6-1	TRBD2	TRBJ2-3	NA	TGTGCCAGCAGCCCAAACTCTAAGGGATTAGCGGGAGGGCGTCGGGATACGCAGTATTTT	CASSPNSKGLAGGRRDTQYF
TRBV20-1	NA	TRBJ1-2	NA	TGCAGTGCTATAACAGGGACGGGGGATGGCTACACCTTC	CSAITGTGDGYTF
TRBV2	NA	TRBJ1-1	few	TGTGCCAGCTTCGGAGAAATGAACACTGAAGCTTTCTTT	CASFGEMNTEAFF
TRBV5-1	TRBD2	TRBJ2-7	few	TGCGCCAGCAGCTTCGGCTGGACTAGCATCAATGAGCAGTACTTC	CASSFGWTSINEQYF
TRBV15	TRBD2	TRBJ2-3	NA	TGTGCCACCAGCAGAGATGGGAGCGGGAGAACAGATACGCAGTATTTT	CATSRDGSGRTDTQYF
TRBV12-3/TRBV12-4	NA	TRBJ1-5	few	TGTGCCAGCAGTTTAGCGCCGGTTAGTAATCAGCCCCAGCATTTT	CASSLAPVSNQPQHF
TRBV20-1	NA	TRBJ2-7	NA	TGCAGTGCCACTAGACCGAACTACGAGCAGTACTTC	CSATRPNYEQYF
TRBV24-1	TRBD2	TRBJ2-1	NA	TGTGCCACCAGTGATAACTTAGGGCTAGCGGGGGCCCGTAATGAGCAGTTCTTC	CATSDNLGLAGARNEQFF
TRBV5-6	TRBD1	TRBJ2-5	many	TGTGCCAGCAGCTTGGGACAGGGGGCCTGGGAGACCCAGTACTTC	CASSLGQGAWETQYF
TRBV7-2	NA	TRBJ2-7	once	TGTGCCAGCAGCCGTTCGAGCTTTTTCGACGAGCAGTACTTC	CASSRSSFFDEQYF
TRBV7-9	NA	TRBJ1-1	NA	TGTGCCAGCAGCCCGGGGGGGGCGGACCTGAACACTGAAGCTTTCTTT	CASSPGGADLNTEAFF
TRBV19	NA	TRBJ2-1	few	TGTGCCAGCCTAGCTCGGCGGAGTGAGCAGTTCTTC	CASLARRSEQFF
TRBV3-1	TRBD2	TRBJ2-3	NA	TGTGCCAGCAGCCGAATGACTAGCGGGGCGGGGGATACGCAGTATTTT	CASSRMTSGAGDTQYF
TRBV11-2	NA	TRBJ2-7	few	TGTGCCAGCAGCTTAGCTCGGGACCACGAGCAGTACTTC	CASSLARDHEQYF
TRBV7-9	NA	TRBJ2-5	NA	TGTGCCAGCAGCTTAGTAACTAGCAGAAACCAAGAGACCCAGTACTTC	CASSLVTSRNQETQYF
TRBV28	NA	TRBJ2-4	NA	TGTGCCAGCAGCCTCTCAGAGACAGGCCGGCAGTACTTC	CASSLSETGRQYF
TRBV7-2	NA	TRBJ2-5	once	TGTGCCAGCAGCCGAACCATTCCGCGGAGCCAAGAGACCCAGTACTTC	CASSRTIPRSQETQYF
TRBV12-5	TRBD2	TRBJ2-5	many	TGTGCTAGTGGTTTGTTCGATCTAGCGGGGGTTCAAGAGACCCAGTACTTC	CASGLFDLAGVQETQYF
TRBV24-1	TRBD2	TRBJ2-2	NA	TGTGCCACCAGTGATCCTAGCGGGGGGCCGGCGAACACCGGGGAGCTGTTTTTT	CATSDPSGGPANTGELFF
TRBV10-3	NA	TRBJ2-7	many	TGTGCCATCAGTGAGTCGCTAGCCCCCTCCCTGGGGCGCGGGACATACGAGCAGTACTTC	CAISESLAPSLGRGTYEQYF
TRBV9	NA	TRBJ1-2	NA	TGTGCCAGCAGCGTAATGGGGAACAACTATGGCTACACCTTC	CASSVMGNNYGYTF
TRBV2	NA	TRBJ2-1	few	TGTGCCAGCAGTGGCGACGTGGGGCGGTGCGATGAGCAGTTCTTC	CASSGDVGRCDEQFF
TRBV20-1	TRBD1	TRBJ1-6	few	TGCAGTGCTAAAGACGGGACAGAGTATAATTCACCCCTCCACTTT	CSAKDGTEYNSPLHF
TRBV12-3/TRBV12-4	NA	TRBJ2-4	NA	TGCGCCAGCAGTTTGAGGTATCCTTACAATGAGCAGTACTTC	CASSLRYPYNEQYF
TRBV18	NA	TRBJ1-2	NA	TGTGCCAGCTCACCAGAGGGAATGGATGGCTACACCTTC	CASSPEGMDGYTF
TRBV2	NA	TRBJ2-7	few	TGTGCCAGCACCCCCATGTCAGCATATAGCTCCTACGAGCAGTACTTC	CASTPMSAYSSYEQYF
TRBV6-2/TRBV6-3	NA	TRBJ2-3	NA	TGTGCCAGCAGTTACGGATTTGGCGATACGCAGTATTTT	CASSYGFGDTQYF
TRBV14	NA	TRBJ2-1	NA	TGTGCCGGCAGCCCCCTAAGCGCGGGGAGGCGCACCAATGAGCAGTTCTTC	CAGSPLSAGRRTNEQFF
TRBV12-3/TRBV12-4	NA	TRBJ2-3	once	TGTGCCAGCAGTTTAACGCTGGTCACAGATACGCAGTATTTT	CASSLTLVTDTQYF
TRBV20-1	NA	TRBJ1-2	NA	TGCAGTGCTAGCCTGGCAGGATATAATGGCTACACCTTC	CSASLAGYNGYTF
TRBV7-2	TRBD2	TRBJ2-1	few	TGTGCCAGCGAGGGACTAGCGGGAGAAGGCTACAATGAGCAGTTCTTC	CASEGLAGEGYNEQFF
TRBV4-3	TRBD2	TRBJ2-7	many	TGCGCCAGCAGCCAAGATAGTGGGAGGGTCAACGAGCAGTACTTC	CASSQDSGRVNEQYF
TRBV20-1	NA	TRBJ1-5	few	TGCAGTGCTAGAAATCGGCCGAATAGCAATCAGCCCCAGCATTTT	CSARNRPNSNQPQHF
TRBV20-1	NA	TRBJ1-1	NA	TGCAGTTCCCCCGCGACGGACACTGAAGCTTTCTTT	CSSPATDTEAFF
TRBV7-6	TRBD1	TRBJ2-6	many	TGTGCCAGCAGCGAGAGGGGGACAGGGGGCATCCAGGCTGGGGCCAACGTCCTGACTTTC	CASSERGTGGIQAGANVLTF